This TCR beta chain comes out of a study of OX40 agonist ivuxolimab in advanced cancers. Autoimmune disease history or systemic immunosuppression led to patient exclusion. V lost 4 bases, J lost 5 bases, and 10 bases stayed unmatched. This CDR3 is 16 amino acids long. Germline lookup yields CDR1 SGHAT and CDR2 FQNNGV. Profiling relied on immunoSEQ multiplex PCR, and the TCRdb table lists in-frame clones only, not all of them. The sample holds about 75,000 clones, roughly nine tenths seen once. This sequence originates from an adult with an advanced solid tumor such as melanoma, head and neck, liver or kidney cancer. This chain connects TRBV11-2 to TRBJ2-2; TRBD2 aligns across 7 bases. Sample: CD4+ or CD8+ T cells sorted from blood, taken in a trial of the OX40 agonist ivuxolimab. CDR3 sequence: CASSSNREGGTGELFF. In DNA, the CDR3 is TGTGCCAGCAGCTCCAACCGCGAGGGAGGGACCGGGGAGCTGTTTTTT.